Presented here are 6 T cell receptor beta chains from one specimen sequenced in a study of OX40 agonist ivuxolimab in advanced cancers. Here immunoSEQ multiplex PCR was the method, and the copy in TCRdb shows in-frame clones only, minus some. Of 50,000 to 70,000 clones listed, roughly nine tenths are singletons. Material: CD4+ or CD8+ T cells sorted from blood, obtained in a trial of the OX40 agonist ivuxolimab. These receptors all come from an adult with an advanced solid tumor such as melanoma, head and neck, liver or kidney cancer.

The genes are TRBV29-1 and TRBJ2-7, with a weak D call TRBD1 (5 bases). This CDR3 is 13 amino acids long. V shed 5 bases and J shed 0 bases, with 11 bases lying between them. Germline loops: CDR1 SQVTM, CDR2 ANQGSEA. The CDR3 reads CSVLQGSSYEQYF. CDR3 DNA sequence: TGCAGCGTTCTTCAGGGAAGCTCCTACGAGCAGTACTTC.

The J gene is TRBJ2-2, the V gene TRBV6-1, with unresolved D. This CDR3 has 11 amino acids. With 5 bases removed from V and 8 bases from J, the gap between germline ends came to 6 bases. Germline loops: CDR1 MNHNS, CDR2 SASEGT. Here the CDR3 DNA reads TGTGCCAGCAGTCCTTTTGGGGAGCTGTTTTTT. Its translation: CASSPFGELFF.

This rearrangement joins TRBV2 to TRBJ2-4, with TRBD2 identical over 7 bases. The germline V gene has CDR1 SNHLY and CDR2 FYNNEI. The V and J ends lost 8 bases and 9 bases, in that order; junction bases with no gene match: 7. This CDR3 is built from 12 residues. CDR3 loop: CASELAQSIQYF. CDR3 nucleotide sequence: TGTGCCAGCGAACTAGCGCAATCCATTCAGTACTTC.

The V and J genes are TRBV5-1 and TRBJ2-5, with 7 nucleotides matching TRBD1. Germline assignment: CDR1 SGHRS and CDR2 YFSETQ. CDR3 size: 15 residues. J was trimmed by 5 bases and V by 0 bases; bases with no gene match: 7. Written as DNA, the CDR3 is TGCGCCAGCAGCTTGGAGGGACAGCCCCCCGAGACCCAGTACTTC. It yields the protein CASSLEGQPPETQYF.

This chain joins TRBV27 and TRBJ2-3; a possible D gene is TRBD2 (5 bases). This CDR3 is built from 15 residues. The V and J ends lost 3 bases and 0 bases respectively, with 10 bases between them. Germline-derived CDR1 and CDR2 are MNHEY and SMNVEV (reference sequence). The CDR3, as DNA: TGTGCCAGCAGTTTCTTAGCGTCTAGCACAGATACGCAGTATTTT. It codes for CASSFLASSTDTQYF.

This chain uses TRBV27 with TRBJ2-7, with no clear D. V gave up 7 bases and J gave up 0 bases, with 10 bases separating them. The CDR3 runs 13 residues. Germline V gene lookup returns CDR1 MNHEY and CDR2 SMNVEV (reference sequence). The CDR3 nucleotides read TGTGCCAGCAAATACGGGCCCTCCTACGAGCAGTACTTC. This translates into CASKYGPSYEQYF.